This TCR beta chain was profiled in a study of identical twins. Study results and limitations: Monozygotic twin pairs showed more out-of-frame TCR alpha sharing than models estimated.

This clonotype was seen only a few times. The antigen remains unidentified. Template switching supplied a universal primer site; unique molecular identifiers were carried on the cDNA. Via MiXCR, TCRdb re-called the 5' RACE reads, giving one row per CDR3 protein. The repertoire holds some 660,000 distinct CDR3 sequences, with around 8.3% as singletons. This CDR3 spans 13 amino acids. V lost 5 bases to trimming and J lost 11 bases, with 18 bases between them. Everyone who donated was a healthy Caucasian. The same sample was also studied in work on yellow fever vaccine responses in identical twins.

This chain links TRBV12-3 or TRBV12-4 with TRBJ1-1; D unresolved. The TCR sequence derives from a woman younger than 35 in good health. Sample: PBMCs. CDR3: CASSVRGNVGAFF. In DNA, the CDR3 is TGTGCCAGCAGTGTCAGAGGGAACGTGGGCGCTTTCTTT.